The entry below describes one TCR beta chain. The record originates from a study of identical twins. Looked up from germline, CDR1 is SGHVS and CDR2 is FNYEAQ. The CDR3 is 16 residues long. The V segment lost 6 bases and the J segment 9 bases; nucleotides outside the gene matches: 12. One entry per CDR3 protein, called by TCRdb with MiXCR from the 5' RACE reads. The repertoire has a few hundred thousand distinct CDR3 sequences, around 9% of them found once; the top ten carry more than 8%. The clonotype comes from a woman aged 45-65 years in good health. The V call is TRBV7-6, the J call TRBJ2-1; 12 bases line up with TRBD2. Sequenced input: naive T cells sorted from blood. In DNA form, the CDR3 reads TGTGCCAGCAGGAGACTAGCGGGAGATCCCGGGAGTGAGCAGTTCTTC. This translates into CASRRLAGDPGSEQFF.